This entry lists 13 T cell receptor beta chains sequenced from one sample in a study of blood T cell repertoires in COVID-19. TCRdb's copy holds only in-frame clones and misses some; the assay was immunoSEQ multiplex PCR. The sample includes about 200,000 clones, about 85% of them seen just once. Sequences were obtained from peripheral blood. These receptors came from a man between 60 and 70 years old with active or convalescent COVID-19.

In its sample, this clone was seen once. V and J are TRBV19 and TRBJ2-7, with TRBD1 matching 9 bases. The trim removed 3 bases at V and 7 bases at J, leaving 13 bases unmatched. Germline V CDR1 and CDR2: LNHDA, SQIVND (reference sequence). The CDR3 spans 16 residues. The CDR3 DNA is TGTGCCAGTAGTATCCGAGGGTTCGGGACAGGGCGGGAGCAGTACTTC. Amino acids: CASSIRGFGTGREQYF.

CDR3: CASSQDLSGGAVETQYF. The DNA of the CDR3 is TGTGCCAGCAGCCAAGATCTGAGCGGGGGGGCCGTAGAGACCCAGTACTTC. The V and J genes are TRBV4-2 and TRBJ2-5, with 10 nucleotides matching TRBD2. There are 17 residues in the CDR3. J was trimmed by 4 bases and V by 0 bases; bases with no gene match: 8. The V gene's germline CDR1 is LGHNA and CDR2 YNFKEQ.

The CDR3 DNA is TGTGCAAGTCGCTCCGGCCGGACCGGACAGGGGGACGGCGGCAACTCTGGAAACACCATATATTTT. Translating it yields CASRSGRTGQGDGGNSGNTIYF. J is TRBJ1-3 and V is TRBV12-2; the table's D call TRBD1 went unverified against the DNA. TRBV12-2 is classified as a pseudogene. This CDR3 has 22 amino acids.

The chain recombines TRBV6-5 with TRBJ2-5, with D perhaps matching TRBD1 (5 bases). CDR1 is MNHEY and CDR2 is SVGAGI in the germline V gene. Trimming pared 5 bases from V and 1 base from J, leaving 8 bases between. The CDR3 runs 13 residues. CDR3 residues: CASSRQPQETQYF. The CDR3 DNA reads as TGTGCCAGCAGTCGACAGCCCCAAGAGACCCAGTACTTC.

This clone was detected a few times. The chain carries TRBV6-5 and TRBJ2-1; possible D gene TRBD2, 6 bases. Germline V gene lookup returns CDR1 MNHEY and CDR2 SVGAGI. Trimming removed 4 bases at V and 8 bases at J, with 18 bases between. The CDR3 is made up of 15 amino acids. CDR3 in DNA: TGTGCCAGCAGTTTCACCGGGACGGGAGTCGATGAGCAGTTCTTC. Its protein is CASSFTGTGVDEQFF.

The chain is built from TRBV7-9 and TRBJ2-5, with TRBD2 as a possible D gene (6 bases). The germline V gene has CDR1 SEHNR and CDR2 FQNEAQ (reference sequence). The ends were cut back, 1 base at V and 7 bases at J, with 16 bases in the middle. CDR3 length: 15 residues. The CDR3 here is CASSLGGGGVGTQYF. CDR3 sequence (DNA): TGTGCCAGCAGCTTAGGGGGCGGCGGGGTAGGGACCCAGTACTTC.

The J gene is TRBJ2-3, the V gene TRBV18, with 12 bases identical to TRBD2. This CDR3 is 15 amino acids long. V gave up 4 bases and J gave up 3 bases; unmatched junction bases: 2. Germline V gene data show CDR1 as KGHSH and CDR2 as LQKENI. In DNA form, the CDR3 reads TGTGCCAGCTCACAGACTAGCGGGGGAACAGATACGCAGTATTTT. The encoded protein is CASSQTSGGTDTQYF.

This chain links TRBV10-3 with TRBJ1-6; a weak D match, TRBD1 (5 bases). Trimming took 0 bases from V and 5 from J, leaving 8 bases between them. CDR1 ENHRY and CDR2 SYGVKD come from the germline V gene. The CDR3 contains 15 residues. CDR3 amino acids: CAISESGGDNSPLHF. Here the CDR3 DNA reads TGTGCCATCAGTGAGTCGGGGGGGGATAATTCACCCCTCCACTTT.

CDR3 bases: TGTGCCAGCAGTCCACGACTAACCGGGGAGCTGTTTTTT. Residues: CASSPRLTGELFF. The gene calls are TRBV27 and TRBJ2-2; the D gene is possibly TRBD2 (5 bases). Trimming left V 5 bases short and J 5 bases short, with 9 bases between. The length of the CDR3 is 13 residues. The germline V gene encodes CDR1 MNHEY and CDR2 SMNVEV (reference sequence).

V and J are TRBV5-1 and TRBJ1-2; TRBD1 agrees at 8 bases. Trimming removed 5 bases from V and 1 base from J; junction bases left unmatched: 4. The CDR3 is 14 residues long. Germline lookup yields CDR1 SGHRS and CDR2 YFSETQ. The CDR3: CASSQGQVNYGYTF. The CDR3 coding sequence is TGCGCCAGCAGTCAGGGACAGGTTAACTATGGCTACACCTTC.

This clone was seen once. Other DNA sequences in the same sample also yield this CDR3. The rearrangement links TRBV5-1 to TRBJ1-5; 7 bases are a match to TRBD1. Trimming removed 4 bases from V and 5 bases from J; junction bases left unmatched: 6. Germline CDR1 and CDR2: SGHRS and YFSETQ. The CDR3 loop spans 14 amino acids. The DNA for the CDR3 is TGCGCCAGCAGCCTACAGGGGCCCGATCAGCCCCAGCATTTT. Its translation is CASSLQGPDQPQHF.

This chain links TRBV5-5 with TRBJ1-4; possible D gene TRBD1, 5 bases. The germline V gene has CDR1 SGHKS and CDR2 YYEKEE (reference sequence). Trimming cost V 2 bases and J 8 bases, with 13 bases left between them. This CDR3 has 14 amino acids. CDR3 bases: TGTGCCAGCAGCTTTTCTGGGGCGGTGGAAAAACTGTTTTTT. This encodes CASSFSGAVEKLFF.

The rearrangement links TRBV29-1 to TRBJ2-7; possibly TRBD2 for D (6 bases). The CDR3 is 11 residues long. Germline CDR1 and CDR2: SQVTM and ANQGSEA. The V and J ends lost 7 bases and 0 bases respectively, with 7 bases between them. The CDR3 loop reads CSGGTSYEQYF. DNA for the CDR3: TGCAGCGGCGGGACCTCCTACGAGCAGTACTTC.